The text below deals with one T cell receptor beta chain. The antigen is undetermined. The data are from a study of Ad26.COV2.S vaccination and SARS-CoV-2 variants. The study's findings and limits: The TCR breadth and depth analyses may have understated or missed part of the total T cell responses. Comparability of non-spike TCR breadth was observed across vaccine and placebo recipients.

This sample's treatment: around 19 received Ad26.COV2.S at low or high dose, single or two shots; about 5 received placebo; per-sample allocation not given. Samples analyzed were those drawn on day 63 after the first vaccine or placebo injection. Sequencing used immunoSEQ multiplex PCR; TCRdb keeps in-frame clones, though not all of them. The repertoire holds hundreds of thousands of clones, with 80% to 90% as singletons. There are 11 residues in the CDR3. Germline V gene sequence: CDR1 KGHSH, CDR2 LQKENI. Trimming pared 6 bases from V and 8 bases from J, leaving 7 bases between. The genes are TRBV18 and TRBJ1-4; D is undetermined. The source of this sequence is a person between 18 and 59 years old who received the Ad26.COV2.S COVID-19 vaccine or a placebo. Sequenced material: peripheral blood, taken in a trial of Ad26.COV2.S vaccine versus placebo. For the CDR3, the DNA is TGTGCCAGCTCCTCCAAGGAAAAACTGTTTTTT. Residues: CASSSKEKLFF.